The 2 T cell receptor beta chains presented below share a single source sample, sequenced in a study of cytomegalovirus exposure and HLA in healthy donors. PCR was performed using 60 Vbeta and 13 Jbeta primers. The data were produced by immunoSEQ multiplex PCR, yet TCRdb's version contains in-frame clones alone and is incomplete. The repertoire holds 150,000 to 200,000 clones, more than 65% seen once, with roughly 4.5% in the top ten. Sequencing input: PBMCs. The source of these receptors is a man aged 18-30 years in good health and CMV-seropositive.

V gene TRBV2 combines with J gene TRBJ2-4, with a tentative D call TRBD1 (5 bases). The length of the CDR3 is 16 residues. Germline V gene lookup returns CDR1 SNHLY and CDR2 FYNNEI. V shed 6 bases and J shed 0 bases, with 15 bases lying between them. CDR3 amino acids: CASSLAERGAKNIQYF. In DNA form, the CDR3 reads TGTGCCAGCAGCTTGGCCGAAAGGGGAGCCAAAAACATTCAGTACTTC.

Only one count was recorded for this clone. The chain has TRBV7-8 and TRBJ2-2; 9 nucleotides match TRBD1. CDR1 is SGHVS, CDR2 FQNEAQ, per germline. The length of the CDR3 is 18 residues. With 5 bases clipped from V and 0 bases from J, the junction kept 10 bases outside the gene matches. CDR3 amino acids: CASSAHGQGRPNTGELFF. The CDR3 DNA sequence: TGTGCCAGCAGCGCCCACGGACAGGGGAGACCGAACACCGGGGAGCTGTTTTTT.